Listed here are 32 T cell receptor beta chains from one sample, sequenced in a study of T cells in Graves' hyperthyroidism and ophthalmopathy. From RNA transcripts, TCR beta CDR3 regions were amplified. A set of HTBI primers served as the primers for a first-round RT-PCR of the TCR CDR3. TCRdb redid the calling of the multiplex PCR reads with MiXCR, one entry per CDR3 protein. The sample contains some 740,000 distinct CDR3 sequences, 12% to 15% of which appear only once. What was sequenced was blood. The origin of the receptors is a woman between 18 and 29 years old with Graves' hyperthyroidism.

V and J are TRBV20-1 and TRBJ1-2; possibly TRBD1 for D (6 bases). V lost 5 bases to trimming and J lost 5 bases, with 12 bases between them. The germline V gene encodes CDR1 DFQATT and CDR2 SNEGSKA (reference sequence). This CDR3 is 12 amino acids long. DNA of the CDR3: TGCAGTGCTGGAGGGGGGCGTTATGGCTACACCTTC. Amino acid sequence: CSAGGGRYGYTF.

This clonotype was detected many times. The V and J genes are TRBV7-2 and TRBJ2-1; the match to TRBD1 covers 12 bases. The junction had 6 bases not matched to a gene; V was cut back by 1 base and J by 8 bases. The V gene's germline CDR1 is SGHTA and CDR2 FQGNSA. The CDR3 loop spans 16 amino acids. This CDR3 reads CASSLVGTGGGHEQFF. The CDR3 DNA is TGTGCCAGCAGCTTAGTGGGGACAGGGGGCGGTCATGAGCAGTTCTTC.

The J gene is TRBJ1-4, the V gene TRBV6-1; TRBD1 is a possible D gene (6 bases). Germline V gives CDR1 MNHNS, CDR2 SASEGT. Trimming pared 0 bases from V and 3 bases from J, leaving 11 bases between. The CDR3 contains 16 residues. Written as DNA, the CDR3 is TGTGCCAGCAGTGAAGCGACGGGGGCAGCTAATGAAAAACTGTTTTTT. Residues: CASSEATGAANEKLFF.

This clonotype has at least ten counts. The chain couples TRBV18 to TRBJ2-5; D may be TRBD1 (5 bases). V lost 3 bases to trimming and J lost 4 bases, with 9 bases between them. The germline CDR1 and CDR2 sequences are KGHSH and LQKENI. The CDR3 consists of 13 residues. The CDR3 spells CASSPLDTETQYF. The CDR3 bases are TGTGCCAGCTCACCTCTGGACACAGAGACCCAGTACTTC. Together with reference TRBV18 and TRBJ2-5, the CDR3 gives the full variable domain: NAGVMQNPRHLVRRRGQEARLRCSPMKGHSHVYWYRQLPEEGLKFMVYLQKENIIDESGMPKERFSAEFPKEGPSILRIQQVVRGDSAAYFCASSPLDTETQYFGPGTRLLVL.

This rearrangement joins TRBV7-8 to TRBJ1-3; D is perhaps TRBD1 (5 bases). Per the germline V gene, CDR1 is SGHVS and CDR2 is FQNEAQ. The CDR3 sequence is 16 residues long. The V end lost 1 base, the J end lost 4 bases, and 14 bases lay between the germline ends. The CDR3: CASSLEVGTTGNTIYF. CDR3 nucleotide sequence: TGTGCCAGCAGCTTAGAGGTGGGGACGACAGGAAACACCATATATTTT.

This clonotype occurred many times. Relative to the germline gene, one junction end is altered; a read error may explain this. This chain uses TRBV2 with TRBJ2-1, with TRBD1 matching over 10 bases. Germline V gene data show CDR1 as SNHLY and CDR2 as FYNNEI. The CDR3 consists of 15 residues. CDR3 protein: CASSEVGQGINGQFF. The CDR3 bases are TGTGCCAGCAGTGAAGTGGGACAGGGGATAAATGGGCAGTTCTTC.

This clonotype was detected many times. The chain joins TRBV5-1 to TRBJ2-7; weak D call: TRBD2 (6 bases). V was cut by 0 bases and J by 5 bases, with 12 bases left in between. This CDR3 has 14 amino acids. Germline-derived CDR1 and CDR2 are SGHRS and YFSETQ. CDR3 coding DNA: TGCGCCAGCAGCTTGGGGGGGGATCGCAACGAGCAGTACTTC. It specifies CASSLGGDRNEQYF.

This clonotype was seen repeatedly, ten times or more. This CDR3 reads CASSRPSGTYEQYF. CDR3 nucleotides: TGTGCCAGCTCACGCCCCAGCGGGACCTACGAGCAGTACTTC. The J gene is TRBJ2-7, the V gene TRBV18; 7 bases fit TRBD2. CDR1 is KGHSH and CDR2 is LQKENI in the germline V gene. The CDR3 spans 14 residues. V lost 4 bases and J lost 2; bases outside the gene matches: 5.

This clonotype was counted at least ten times. The chain has TRBV3-1 and TRBJ1-6; D is unresolved. CDR3 length: 15 amino acids. The germline V and J ends were trimmed by 6 bases and 8 bases, with 17 bases remaining between them. CDR1 LGHDT and CDR2 YNNKEL come from the germline V gene (reference sequence). The CDR3: CASSLNGRGDSPLHF. As DNA, the CDR3 is TGTGCCAGCAGTTTAAACGGCCGGGGAGATTCACCCCTCCACTTT.

The sample holds one count of this clonotype. This chain connects TRBV7-9 to TRBJ2-1, with D possibly being TRBD1 or TRBD2 (6 bases each). There are 18 residues in the CDR3. In germline, CDR1 is SEHNR, CDR2 FQNEAQ (reference sequence). The ends were cut back, 3 bases at V and 9 bases at J, with 27 bases in the middle. The CDR3 here is CASSFRRPGESRTVEQFF. The CDR3 nucleotides are TGTGCCAGCAGCTTTAGGCGTCCGGGAGAAAGCAGGACAGTTGAGCAGTTCTTC.

This clonotype showed up just a few times. The chain is built from TRBV27 and TRBJ1-6; D is unresolved. The CDR3 extends over 17 amino acids. Trimming shortened V by 6 bases and J by 5 bases, and 20 bases separated the two germline ends. Germline V gene lookup returns CDR1 MNHEY and CDR2 SMNVEV (reference sequence). The CDR3 coding sequence is TGTGCCAGCAGCAAAAACTGGATGGCCCGAAATAATTCACCCCTCCACTTT. Amino acids: CASSKNWMARNNSPLHF.

J is TRBJ2-1 and V is TRBV7-9; 8 nucleotides align to TRBD1. The V and J ends lost 5 bases and 7 bases, in that order; junction bases with no gene match: 16. Germline lookup yields CDR1 SEHNR and CDR2 FQNEAQ (reference sequence). There are 17 residues in the CDR3. The CDR3 protein is CASSPPDRGRRYNEQFF. The CDR3 region has the DNA TGTGCCAGCAGCCCCCCCGACAGGGGCCGGAGGTATAATGAGCAGTTCTTC. Together with reference TRBV7-9 and TRBJ2-1, the CDR3 gives the full variable domain: DTGVSQNPRHKITKRGQNVTFRCDPISEHNRLYWYRQTLGQGPEFLTYFQNEAQLEKSRLLSDRFSAERPKGSFSTLEIQRTEQGDSAMYLCASSPPDRGRRYNEQFFGPGTRLTVL.

There are a few counts of this clonotype. This chain uses TRBV6-2 or TRBV6-3 with TRBJ1-1, with unresolved D. The V gene lost 0 bases and the J gene lost 1 base, with 9 bases spanning the gap. The CDR3 runs 15 residues. CDR1 is MNHEY and CDR2 is SVGEGT in the germline V gene. CDR3 nucleotides: TGTGCCAGCAGTTACTCGGAGGAATCGAACACTGAAGCTTTCTTT. Amino acids: CASSYSEESNTEAFF.

Many counts were recorded for this clonotype. The chain uses TRBV5-6 and TRBJ1-2; D remains unclear. Trimming left V 3 bases short and J 2 bases short, with 17 bases between. CDR3 length: 16 residues. Per germline, CDR1 SGHDT and CDR2 YYEEEE. CDR3 amino acids: CASSSLTVGRNYGYTF. For the CDR3, the DNA is TGTGCCAGCAGCTCTTTAACAGTGGGCCGAAACTATGGCTACACCTTC.

This clonotype was seen repeatedly, ten times or more. The CDR3 coding sequence is TGCGCCAGCAGTGAGTCGGGACTAGCGGGCGGCGCGTGGTACAATGAGCAGTTCTTC. Protein sequence: CASSESGLAGGAWYNEQFF. The rearrangement links TRBV10-1 to TRBJ2-1; 12 nucleotides agree with TRBD2. With 0 bases clipped from V and 4 bases from J, the junction kept 10 bases outside the gene matches. Germline V lookup: CDR1 WNHNN, CDR2 SYGVQD (reference sequence). The CDR3 spans 19 residues.

The V call is TRBV27, the J call TRBJ2-3; D gene unclear. Germline CDR1 reads MNHEY; CDR2 reads SMNVEV (reference sequence). The V end lost 5 bases, the J end lost 0 bases, and 9 bases lay between the germline ends. The CDR3 runs 14 residues. This CDR3 reads CASSMVTSTDTQYF. The DNA of the CDR3 is TGTGCCAGCAGTATGGTGACTAGCACAGATACGCAGTATTTT.

This clonotype was seen more than once but under ten times. One end of the junction does not line up with germline, which may come from a read error. The J gene is TRBJ2-3, the V gene TRBV4-2; 7 bases are a match to TRBD2. This CDR3 spans 16 amino acids. Germline V gives CDR1 LGHNA, CDR2 YNFKEQ. This CDR3 reads CTSSQVIAGDTDTQYF. CDR3 bases: TGTACCAGCAGCCAAGTCATCGCGGGAGACACAGATACGCAGTATTTT.

This clonotype was seen only a few times. This chain joins TRBV13 and TRBJ2-7; a weak D match, TRBD1 (6 bases). V was clipped by 1 base and J by 6 bases, with 13 bases between them. This CDR3 has 14 residues. From germline, CDR1 is PRHDT and CDR2 FYEKMQ (reference sequence). The CDR3 spells CASSLDRVKGEQYF. Here the CDR3 DNA reads TGTGCCAGCAGCTTAGACAGGGTTAAAGGCGAGCAGTACTTC. Looking up the rest from reference TRBV13 and TRBJ2-7 gives the full variable domain: AAGVIQSPRHLIKEKRETATLKCYPIPRHDTVYWYQQGPGQDPQFLISFYEKMQSDKGSIPDRFSAQQFSDYHSELNMSSLELGDSALYFCASSLDRVKGEQYFGPGTRLTVT.

The rearrangement joins TRBV24-1 to TRBJ2-3, with D perhaps assigned TRBD1 or TRBD2 (5 bases each). This CDR3 comprises 16 residues. Germline V lookup: CDR1 KGHDR, CDR2 SFDVKD. V lost 5 bases to trimming and J lost 4 bases, with 18 bases between them. The CDR3 is CATSARGEYLADTQYF. CDR3 DNA sequence: TGTGCCACCAGTGCCCGAGGGGAATACCTCGCAGATACGCAGTATTTT.

This chain links TRBV11-3 with TRBJ2-1; tentatively, D is TRBD1 or TRBD2 (5 bases each). The CDR3 consists of 18 residues. Trimming took 4 bases from V and 4 from J, leaving 23 bases between them. Germline V gene data show CDR1 as SGHNT and CDR2 as YENEEA. CDR3 nucleotide sequence: TGTGCCAGCAGCTCCCGTCGGACCGGGGCGGATATTTACAATGAGCAGTTCTTC. Translating gives CASSSRRTGADIYNEQFF.

As for this clonotype: This may be a read error, as it is one base from a much larger clone. The chain is built from TRBV30 and TRBJ2-1, with TRBD2 matching over 7 bases. V was clipped by 5 bases and J by 7 bases; unmatched bases: 11. CDR1 is GTSNPN, CDR2 SVGIG, per germline (reference sequence). This CDR3 has 14 amino acids. The CDR3 protein is CAWEPTGGGNEQFF. In DNA form, the CDR3 reads TGTGCCTGGGAACCTACTGGCGGGGGAAATGAGCAGTTCTTC.

V is TRBV19 and J is TRBJ1-3; D unclear. The V end lost 6 bases, the J end lost 0 bases, and 24 bases lay between the germline ends. CDR3 length: 19 amino acids. CDR1 and CDR2 (germline): LNHDA, SQIVND (reference sequence). The CDR3 DNA sequence: TGTGCCAGTAGCCAGAAAAGGGAGTCGGGTATGGGCTCTGGAAACACCATATATTTT. Protein: CASSQKRESGMGSGNTIYF.

This clonotype was seen a handful of times. The chain couples TRBV27 to TRBJ2-1; D is perhaps TRBD1 or TRBD2 (5 bases each). Germline V gene lookup returns CDR1 MNHEY and CDR2 SMNVEV (reference sequence). Deletions cut 7 bases from V and 4 bases from J, with 14 bases between. The CDR3 runs to 14 residues. The CDR3 here is CASTRAGSYNEQFF. The CDR3 DNA sequence: TGTGCCAGCACCAGGGCAGGGAGTTACAATGAGCAGTTCTTC.

This clonotype has a handful of counts. The junction does not match germline at one end; this may be a read error. The V gene is TRBV6-9, the J gene TRBJ2-1; no reliable D call. CDR1 and CDR2 from the germline V gene are MNHGY and SVAAGI. CDR3 length: 13 amino acids. This CDR3 is CASSRLGYNEQFF. The CDR3 DNA reads TGCGCCAGCAGTAGATTGGGCTACAATGAGCAGTTCTTC.

This clonotype was seen at least ten times. The V gene is TRBV20-1, the J gene TRBJ2-1; unclear D gene. The germline V and J ends were trimmed by 1 base and 6 bases, with 13 bases remaining between them. The CDR3 is made up of 14 amino acids. The germline V gene has CDR1 DFQATT and CDR2 SNEGSKA (reference sequence). CDR3 protein: CSARASGSGNEQFF. DNA of the CDR3: TGCAGTGCTAGAGCCTCCGGGTCAGGCAATGAGCAGTTCTTC.

This clonotype has just a few counts. This chain joins TRBV7-9 and TRBJ2-3, with TRBD2 matching over 8 bases. Per the germline V gene, CDR1 is SEHNR and CDR2 is FQNEAQ (reference sequence). V gave up 4 bases and J gave up 0 bases; unmatched junction bases: 6. The CDR3 has 16 amino acids. This CDR3 reads CASSSTSASSTDTQYF. The CDR3 DNA reads TGTGCCAGCAGCTCGACTAGCGCTTCTAGCACAGATACGCAGTATTTT.

The chain recombines TRBV19 with TRBJ2-1, with 8 bases fitting TRBD2. V was clipped by 3 bases and J by 4 bases; unmatched bases: 14. The CDR3 length is 18 residues. The V gene's germline CDR1 is LNHDA and CDR2 SQIVND (reference sequence). The CDR3 region has the DNA TGTGCCAGTAGTATTGAGGGGCAAGCGGGAGCATTATACAATGAGCAGTTCTTC. It translates to CASSIEGQAGALYNEQFF. The variable domain in full, completed from reference TRBV19 and TRBJ2-1, reads DGGITQSPKYLFRKEGQNVTLSCEQNLNHDAMYWYRQDPGQGLRLIYYSQIVNDFQKGDIAEGYSVSREKKESFPLTVTSAQKNPTAFYLCASSIEGQAGALYNEQFFGPGTRLTVL.

This clonotype was seen only a few times. The V gene is TRBV7-9, the J gene TRBJ1-5; 11 bases agree with TRBD1. Per the germline V gene, CDR1 is SEHNR and CDR2 is FQNEAQ (reference sequence). Trimming took 5 bases from V and 6 from J; bases not matched to a gene: 6. The CDR3 contains 15 residues. CDR3 amino acids: CASSPGQGDRQPQHF. As DNA, the CDR3 is TGTGCCAGCAGCCCGGGACAGGGGGATCGTCAGCCCCAGCATTTT.

As concerns this clonotype: A clone one base away is much larger, so this may be a read error. V gene TRBV20-1 combines with J gene TRBJ2-1; 9 positions agree with TRBD2. J was trimmed by 7 bases and V by 3 bases; bases with no gene match: 10. The CDR3 length is 15 residues. Germline CDR1 and CDR2: DFQATT and SNEGSKA (reference sequence). CDR3 nucleotide sequence: TGCAGTGCTAGGGCGACTGGCGGGAGGGAGAATGAGCAGTTCTTC. It is translated as CSARATGGRENEQFF.

The J gene is TRBJ2-7, the V gene TRBV27; D gene uncertain. Deletions cut 2 bases from V and 4 bases from J, with 9 bases between. This CDR3 comprises 13 residues. Germline assignment: CDR1 MNHEY and CDR2 SMNVEV (reference sequence). The CDR3 loop reads CASSLNAAYEQYF. The CDR3 nucleotides are TGTGCCAGCAGTTTAAACGCGGCTTACGAGCAGTACTTC.

This clonotype was seen repeatedly, ten times or more. The rearrangement uses TRBV12-3 or TRBV12-4 and TRBJ1-2, with TRBD1 identical over 7 bases. The CDR3 has 12 residues. Trimming cost V 10 bases and J 7 bases; bases outside gene matches: 9. This CDR3 is CATGRGRGGYTF. CDR3 bases: TGTGCCACCGGGAGGGGGCGGGGTGGCTACACCTTC.

In its sample, this clonotype was seen once. V and J are TRBV5-5 and TRBJ2-7; weak D call: TRBD2 (7 bases). The ends were cut back, 6 bases at V and 6 bases at J, with 19 bases in the middle. CDR1 is SGHKS, CDR2 YYEKEE, per germline (reference sequence). The CDR3 totals 14 residues. The CDR3 nucleotides are TGTGCCAGCACCCGAGGGGGGGGGGCAAGCGAGCAGTACTTC. This gives the protein CASTRGGGASEQYF.